These 9 T cell receptor beta chains share one sample of origin, sequenced in a study of neurological immune-mediated disorders. This sample's time point: longitudinal time-point 1 (baseline). Via MiXCR, TCRdb re-called the 5' RACE reads, giving one row per CDR3 protein. The sample lists about 49,000 distinct CDR3 sequences; 9% to 10% were seen once. The sequencing sample was made of PBMCs. These receptors were collected from a woman aged 35 to 49 in good health.

This clonotype has ten or more counts. The rearrangement uses TRBV7-8 and TRBJ1-6, with D tentatively TRBD1 (5 bases). The CDR3 is made up of 13 amino acids. Germline loops: CDR1 SGHVS, CDR2 FQNEAQ. The V and J ends lost 5 bases and 8 bases respectively, with 10 bases between them. Here the CDR3 DNA reads TGTGCCAGCAGCCCGGGGGGTTATTCACCCCTCCACTTT. It is translated as CASSPGGYSPLHF.

The table lists this clonotype with many counts. J is TRBJ1-1 and V is TRBV5-1; D may be TRBD1 (6 bases). Germline V gene sequence: CDR1 SGHRS, CDR2 YFSETQ. The CDR3 runs 14 residues. V was shortened by 0 bases and J by 4 bases, with 10 bases between the two germline ends. CDR3 sequence: CASSLEGGLTEAFF. CDR3 coding DNA: TGCGCCAGCAGCTTGGAAGGGGGGCTCACTGAAGCTTTCTTT.

This clonotype was counted ten times or more. The rearrangement uses TRBV12-3 or TRBV12-4 and TRBJ1-1, with D unresolved. Between the trimmed V and J ends, which lost 3 bases and 4 bases, there was a span of 9 bases. CDR3 length: 13 residues. In DNA, the CDR3 is TGTGCCAGCAGTTTTCGACTTCCCACTGAAGCTTTCTTT. Encoded protein: CASSFRLPTEAFF.

This clonotype was detected ten times or more. The chain has TRBV5-1 and TRBJ2-1, with 12 bases that match TRBD2. This CDR3 is 16 amino acids long. The germline CDR1 and CDR2 sequences are SGHRS and YFSETQ. Losses at the gene ends were 0 bases for V and 12 bases for J; bases not matched to a gene: 10. CDR3 sequence: CASSLDPPTSGSRQFF. DNA of the CDR3: TGCGCCAGCAGCTTGGACCCACCGACTAGCGGGAGTCGGCAGTTCTTC.

This clonotype was seen at least ten times. The V gene is TRBV10-3, the J gene TRBJ1-5; maybe TRBD1 (5 bases). This CDR3 is built from 13 residues. V was trimmed by 6 bases and J by 6 bases, leaving 12 bases between them. CDR1 is ENHRY, CDR2 SYGVKD, per germline. CDR3 amino acids: CAIRAGESQPQHF. CDR3 DNA: TGTGCCATCAGGGCGGGGGAAAGTCAGCCCCAGCATTTT.

This clonotype was detected many times. The chain recombines TRBV5-5 with TRBJ2-7; possibly TRBD1 for D (5 bases). Trimming removed 0 bases from V and 1 base from J, with 14 bases in between. CDR1 is SGHKS and CDR2 is YYEKEE in the germline V gene (reference sequence). The CDR3 extends over 16 amino acids. CDR3 in DNA: TGTGCCAGCAGCTTGGCCTTGATTCAGGGATCCTACGAGCAGTACTTC. This encodes CASSLALIQGSYEQYF.

In its sample, this clonotype was seen many times. The chain couples TRBV3-1 to TRBJ1-2; D gene uncertain. V dropped 4 bases and J dropped 4 bases, with 13 bases sitting between them. Germline CDR1 LGHDT, CDR2 YNNKEL (reference sequence). This CDR3 comprises 14 residues. CDR3 sequence (DNA): TGTGCCAGCAGCCCGAAAAGGGTGTTCTATGGCTACACCTTC. This sequence encodes CASSPKRVFYGYTF.

This clonotype came up many times. The chain combines TRBV12-3 or TRBV12-4 with TRBJ1-4; D uncertain. The CDR3 is 15 residues long. V dropped 0 bases and J dropped 8 bases, with 13 bases sitting between them. The CDR3 nucleotides read TGTGCCAGCAGTTTAGCGATGGTCTCAGCAGAAAAACTGTTTTTT. Its translation: CASSLAMVSAEKLFF.

The chain couples TRBV5-1 to TRBJ2-7; a weak D match, TRBD2 (5 bases). V dropped 4 bases and J dropped 6 bases, with 11 bases sitting between them. The CDR3 is 12 amino acids. The V gene's germline CDR1 is SGHRS and CDR2 YFSETQ. Here the CDR3 DNA reads TGCGCCAGCAGCACTAGGACGGGCGAGCAGTACTTC. Translation gives CASSTRTGEQYF.